The 29 T cell receptor beta chains below come from one sample, sequenced in a study of T cell repertoires in cytomegalovirus infection. Antigen specificity for these receptors is unknown. TCRdb reprocessed the reads via MiXCR and lists one record per CDR3 protein. The sample lists around 71,000 distinct CDR3 sequences; 20% to 25% were seen once. The sample consisted of CD8+ T cells from cultured PBMCs, taken from culture after CMV antigen stimulation. These receptors were taken from a human donor in good health (CMV status not recorded). Some clones in this sample may be carry-over from other donors' samples.

This sequence joins TRBV5-3 and TRBJ2-7; 10 positions match TRBD1. TRBV5-3 is treated as an ORF (open reading frame) with a function not yet certain. CDR3 length: 15 amino acids. The J segment lost 11 bases and the V segment lost 4 bases, leaving 15 bases of the junction unmatched. This chain's CDR3 is CARSLLSRDRGPKYF. CDR3 coding DNA: TGTGCCAGAAGCCTCCTATCCCGGGACAGGGGCCCAAAGTACTTC.

In this sample, this clonotype turned up a few times. V gene TRBV20-1 combines with J gene TRBJ2-5; 8 nucleotides align to TRBD2. The CDR3 loop spans 14 amino acids. With V trimmed by 1 base and J by 6 bases, 7 bases remained unmatched. Germline-derived CDR1 and CDR2 are DFQATT and SNEGSKA (reference sequence). In nucleotides, the CDR3 is TGCAGTGCTAGAGCCAGGGGACTAGTGAAGACCCAGTACTTC. Protein sequence: CSARARGLVKTQYF.

This clonotype occurred many times. V usage is TRBV28 and J usage is TRBJ2-7; D gene uncertain. Germline CDR1 and CDR2: MDHEN and SYDVKM. CDR3 length: 13 residues. Trimming stripped 2 bases from V and 2 bases from J, with 7 bases between. The CDR3 bases are TGTGCCAGCAGTTTAGACATTACCTACGAGCAGTACTTC. Its translation: CASSLDITYEQYF. The full variable domain, rest sourced from reference TRBV28 and TRBJ2-7, is DVKVTQSSRYLVKRTGEKVFLECVQDMDHENMFWYRQDPGLGLRLIYFSYDVKMKEKGDIPEGYSVSREKKERFSLILESASTNQTSMYLCASSLDITYEQYFGPGTRLTVT.

This clonotype was seen more than once but under ten times. The chain joins TRBV7-2 to TRBJ1-1, with a weak D call TRBD1 (5 bases). The CDR3 length is 15 residues. V was pared by 4 bases and J by 5 bases, with 17 bases between. CDR1 is SGHTA, CDR2 FQGNSA, per germline. The CDR3 here is CASSYYGRGGTEAFF. The CDR3 region has the DNA TGTGCCAGCAGCTATTACGGACGGGGGGGGACTGAAGCTTTCTTT.

The chain recombines TRBV4-3 with TRBJ2-1; TRBD2 aligns across 10 bases. CDR1 LGHNA and CDR2 YSLEER come from the germline V gene. With 0 bases clipped from V and 3 bases from J, the junction kept 2 bases outside the gene matches. The CDR3 totals 16 residues. The chain's CDR3 is CASSQDSGGYYNEQFF. CDR3 in DNA: TGCGCCAGCAGCCAAGATAGCGGGGGGTACTACAATGAGCAGTTCTTC.

The table lists this clonotype with many counts. The CDR3 nucleotides are TGTGCCAGCAGGATACCAGGTTTGGGGGCCGCAACCCACACTGAAGCTTTCTTT. It specifies CASRIPGLGAATHTEAFF. This chain joins TRBV6-2 or TRBV6-3 and TRBJ1-1; a possible D gene is TRBD1 (6 bases). V lost 6 bases and J lost 3, with 26 bases in between. Germline V gene data show CDR1 as MNHEY and CDR2 as SVGEGT. This CDR3 has 18 amino acids.

V usage is TRBV6-6 and J usage is TRBJ2-3; D perhaps matches TRBD1 (7 bases). Germline V CDR1 and CDR2: MNHNY, SVGAGI (reference sequence). This CDR3 comprises 12 residues. This CDR3 is CTSGGFTDTQYF. The CDR3 DNA is TGTACCTCAGGGGGGTTCACAGATACGCAGTATTTT.

In its sample, this clonotype was seen a few times. The chain is built from TRBV7-8 and TRBJ2-6; D gene ambiguous. V dropped 3 bases and J dropped 3 bases, with 3 bases sitting between them. The CDR3 runs 13 residues. Germline lookup yields CDR1 SGHVS and CDR2 FQNEAQ. CDR3 DNA: TGTGCCAGCAGCTTGGGTGGGGCCAACGTCCTGACTTTC. Encoded protein: CASSLGGANVLTF.

On this clonotype itself: This may be a read error: a much more frequent sequence differs by one nucleotide. This chain joins TRBV12-5 and TRBJ1-2, with 7 bases fitting TRBD1. The CDR3 sequence is 12 residues long. The germline CDR1 and CDR2 sequences are LGHNT and FRNRAP. This CDR3 reads CASGASDRPFFF. DNA of the CDR3: TGTGCTAGTGGTGCCTCGGACAGGCCTTTCTTCTTC.

The chain uses TRBV7-9 and TRBJ2-7; 8 bases line up with TRBD1. Germline CDR1 reads SEHNR; CDR2 reads FQNEAQ (reference sequence). V was clipped by 5 bases and J by 4 bases; unmatched bases: 4. The CDR3 totals 13 residues. The CDR3 sequence: CASSQGAEYEQYF. The CDR3 DNA follows: TGTGCCAGCAGCCAGGGGGCAGAGTACGAGCAGTACTTC. The full variable domain, with the rest looked up from reference TRBV7-9 and TRBJ2-7, is DTGVSQNPRHKITKRGQNVTFRCDPISEHNRLYWYRQTLGQGPEFLTYFQNEAQLEKSRLLSDRFSAERPKGSFSTLEIQRTEQGDSAMYLCASSQGAEYEQYFGPGTRLTVT.

CDR3 protein: CASSFYTVTSGNEQFF. CDR3 nucleotides: TGTGCCAGCAGTTTCTACACCGTAACGTCCGGCAATGAGCAGTTCTTC. The chain is built from TRBV12-3 or TRBV12-4 and TRBJ2-1, with unresolved D. The V end lost 3 bases, the J end lost 6 bases, and 18 bases lay between the germline ends. The CDR3 is 16 residues long.

This clonotype has only a few counts. The chain couples TRBV7-6 to TRBJ2-7; possibly TRBD1 for D (6 bases). There are 13 residues in the CDR3. V was pared by 5 bases and J by 4 bases, with 12 bases between. Germline CDR1 and CDR2: SGHVS and FNYEAQ. The CDR3 DNA is TGTGCCAGCAGCGGACGACAGGAGTACGAGCAGTACTTC. Translating gives CASSGRQEYEQYF.

In this sample, this clonotype turned up many times. This chain links TRBV7-2 with TRBJ1-1, with 8 bases lining up with TRBD1. V dropped 5 bases and J dropped 6; count of bases not matched to a gene: 11. This CDR3 contains 15 residues. The germline CDR1 and CDR2 sequences are SGHTA and FQGNSA. The CDR3 nucleotides are TGTGCCAGCAGCCGCATGGGGGACAGGAGCTCTGAAGCTTTCTTT. As protein: CASSRMGDRSSEAFF.

The genes are TRBV12-3 or TRBV12-4 and TRBJ1-3, with 12 bases matching TRBD1. This CDR3 contains 16 residues. The trim removed 3 bases at V and 5 bases at J, leaving 5 bases unmatched. CDR3 bases: TGTGCCAGCAGTTTTGGGGACAGGGGGCTTAGAAACACCATATATTTT. The encoded protein is CASSFGDRGLRNTIYF.

The chain has TRBV7-9 and TRBJ2-7, with D possibly TRBD2 on 6 matching bases. The CDR3 has 14 amino acids. Germline CDR1 is SEHNR and CDR2 is FQNEAQ (reference sequence). Trimming removed 8 bases from V and 8 bases from J, with 22 bases in between. The CDR3 DNA follows: TGTGCCAGCGCCCCCGGCGGGGTGTTTAGGAAGCAGTACTTC. Protein product: CASAPGGVFRKQYF.

This clonotype showed up many times. The V and J genes are TRBV6-2 or TRBV6-3 and TRBJ2-3, with 9 positions matching TRBD2. The germline V gene has CDR1 MNHEY and CDR2 SVGEGT. The V and J ends lost 7 bases and 5 bases, in that order; junction bases with no gene match: 10. The CDR3 spans 15 residues. CDR3 nucleotide sequence: TGTGCCAGCAATTTACGAGATAGCGGGGGAGATACGCAGTATTTT. This gives the protein CASNLRDSGGDTQYF.

This clonotype was seen more than once but under ten times. The chain has TRBV7-8 and TRBJ1-5; TRBD1 is a possible D gene (6 bases). This CDR3 region has 13 residues. Trimming stripped 5 bases from V and 6 bases from J, with 11 bases between. Per the germline V gene, CDR1 is SGHVS and CDR2 is FQNEAQ. In DNA, the CDR3 is TGTGCCAGCAGCATACAGGGATTTCAGCCCCAGCATTTT. Its protein is CASSIQGFQPQHF.

This clonotype was seen a few times. This chain links TRBV7-9 with TRBJ1-2; tentatively, D is TRBD1 (5 bases). This CDR3 contains 12 residues. Germline assignment: CDR1 SEHNR and CDR2 FQNEAQ (reference sequence). The germline V and J ends were trimmed by 7 bases and 7 bases, with 13 bases remaining between them. The CDR3 nucleotides are TGTGCCAGCACCGTACAGAGGGGTGGCTACACCTTC. This codes for CASTVQRGGYTF.

This clonotype was found a few times. J is TRBJ2-7 and V is TRBV6-5; 10 bases line up with TRBD1. J was trimmed by 4 bases and V by 0 bases; bases with no gene match: 0. The CDR3 extends over 14 amino acids. Per the germline V gene, CDR1 is MNHEY and CDR2 is SVGAGI. The CDR3 nucleotides are TGTGCCAGCAGTTACTCGGGACAGGGGTACGAGCAGTACTTC. This gives the protein CASSYSGQGYEQYF.

This chain links TRBV12-3 or TRBV12-4 with TRBJ2-7; the D gene is possibly TRBD2 (6 bases). V dropped 2 bases and J dropped 4 bases, with 12 bases sitting between them. The CDR3 runs 14 residues. CDR3 nucleotide sequence: TGTGCCAGCAGTTTAAAGTCAGGAGGGTACGAGCAGTACTTC. This gives the protein CASSLKSGGYEQYF.

The CDR3 DNA sequence: TGCAGCGTTCCACAGAGGCCGTATGGCTACACCTTC. Protein product: CSVPQRPYGYTF. This chain connects TRBV29-1 to TRBJ1-2, with unresolved D. V lost 5 bases to trimming and J lost 5 bases, with 12 bases between them. Germline assignment: CDR1 SQVTM and CDR2 ANQGSEA. CDR3 length: 12 residues.

The V call is TRBV28, the J call TRBJ2-7; D is ambiguous. From germline, CDR1 is MDHEN and CDR2 SYDVKM. The length of the CDR3 is 15 residues. Trimming removed 0 bases at V and 5 bases at J, with 14 bases between. The CDR3 coding sequence is TGTGCCAGCAGTTTATGGTCGGTGCAGAGCCACGAGCAGTACTTC. Amino acids: CASSLWSVQSHEQYF.

This sequence joins TRBV20-1 and TRBJ1-6, with TRBD1 identical over 10 bases. CDR1 and CDR2 (germline): DFQATT, SNEGSKA (reference sequence). This CDR3 has 14 residues. V lost 6 bases and J lost 7; bases outside the gene matches: 6. CDR3: CSADDRGRNSPLHF. The CDR3 nucleotides are TGCAGTGCGGATGACAGGGGGCGGAATTCACCCCTCCACTTT.

The V and J genes are TRBV7-3 and TRBJ1-1; D uncertain. The germline gives CDR1 SGHTA, CDR2 FQGTGA. Trimming took off 4 bases at V and 6 bases at J, with 9 bases between the two ends. The CDR3 has 12 residues. The CDR3 here is CASSSISSEAFF. The CDR3 nucleotides are TGTGCCAGCAGCTCAATCTCTTCTGAAGCTTTCTTT.

This rearrangement joins TRBV6-8 to TRBJ2-7; no reliable D call. Trimming took 8 bases from V and 3 from J, leaving 11 bases between them. Looked up from germline, CDR1 is MNHGY and CDR2 is SAAAGT. There are 12 residues in the CDR3. This CDR3 is CASLRTNYEQYF. The CDR3 DNA reads as TGTGCCAGCTTAAGGACCAACTACGAGCAGTACTTC.

The chain is built from TRBV7-9 and TRBJ2-3, with D tentatively TRBD2 (6 bases). The CDR3 runs 15 residues. Germline lookup yields CDR1 SEHNR and CDR2 FQNEAQ (reference sequence). V was trimmed by 5 bases and J by 1 base, leaving 13 bases between them. CDR3 in DNA: TGTGCCAGCAGCCCAAAGGGAGGAGGCACAGATACGCAGTATTTT. Translation gives CASSPKGGGTDTQYF.

This sequence joins TRBV12-3 or TRBV12-4 and TRBJ1-1; D not certain. V dropped 3 bases and J dropped 1 base, with 9 bases sitting between them. The CDR3 extends over 14 amino acids. The CDR3 DNA reads TGTGCCAGCAGTTTTAGCCAGGCGAACACTGAAGCTTTCTTT. This codes for CASSFSQANTEAFF.

This clonotype was counted only a few times. The chain is built from TRBV4-1 and TRBJ1-6, with 8 bases aligning to TRBD1. Losses at the gene ends were 5 bases for V and 10 bases for J; bases not matched to a gene: 7. The CDR3 consists of 14 residues. CDR1 is MGHRA and CDR2 is YSYEKL in the germline V gene. The CDR3 protein is CASSDRTGKSPLHF. The CDR3 nucleotides are TGCGCCAGCAGCGACCGGACAGGGAAGTCACCCCTCCACTTT.

The J gene is TRBJ2-2, the V gene TRBV6-2 or TRBV6-3, with 8 nucleotides matching TRBD1. This CDR3 is built from 14 residues. V lost 5 bases, J lost 3 bases, and 2 bases stayed unmatched. Germline V gene lookup returns CDR1 MNHEY and CDR2 SVGEGT. The CDR3 DNA is TGTGCCAGCAGTCAGGGGGCTTACACCGGGGAGCTGTTTTTT. This encodes CASSQGAYTGELFF.